Given below is one T cell receptor (beta chain) in context. The data are from a study of blood T cell repertoires in COVID-19. Overall study context: PBMCs, B-cell-depleted T cells, or T cells were the source of the cDNA or gDNA that made up the material.

This CDR3 is 14 amino acids long. The V and J ends lost 2 bases and 2 bases respectively, with 6 bases between them. Per the authors' pipeline: Amplification of reference gene primers was used by the study to estimate nucleated cell counts. Data came from immunoSEQ multiplex PCR; TCRdb stores just in-frame clones and leaves some out. The DNA gave D and trimming, while V, J and clone size come from that table. Of about 60,000 clones listed, 85% to 90% were seen once; the top ten hold 1.2% to 1.5%. The chain is built from TRBV23-1 and TRBJ1-4; D is unresolved. TRBV23-1 is an ORF, and what it does is uncertain. The sample consisted of peripheral blood. This receptor was taken from a man in his 60s with acute or convalescent COVID-19. CDR3 sequence reads: CASSQPVTNEKLFF. The CDR3 nucleotides are TGCGCCAGCAGTCAACCAGTTACTAATGAAAAACTGTTTTTT.